Listed below are T cell receptor beta chains from one sample, sequenced in a study of OX40 agonist ivuxolimab in advanced cancers. TCRdb's table, derived via immunoSEQ multiplex PCR, lists solely in-frame clones and lacks some. The sample lists 80,000 or so clones, approximately 85% occurring once. The material sequenced was CD4+ or CD8+ T cells sorted from blood, taken in a trial of the OX40 agonist ivuxolimab. These TCRs come from an adult with an advanced solid tumor such as melanoma, head and neck, liver or kidney cancer. CDR3s include the opening cysteine and the closing phenylalanine or tryptophan. Fields, in order: J gene, D gene, clone size, V gene, CDR3 DNA, CDR3 protein. D genes are given only for firm matches. A row's size may be missing; if present it is once, few, many or a size class.

J gene: TRBJ2-1
D gene: -
clone size: -
V gene: TRBV6-5
CDR3 DNA: TGTGCCAGCAGTTACCAGGGGTCCTACAATGAGCAGTTCTTC
CDR3 protein: CASSYQGSYNEQFF

J gene: TRBJ2-5
D gene: TRBD2
clone size: -
V gene: TRBV28
CDR3 DNA: TGTGCCAGCAGTTTAGGGGGGGAAGAGACCCAGTACTTC
CDR3 protein: CASSLGGEETQYF

J gene: TRBJ2-5
D gene: -
clone size: -
V gene: TRBV28
CDR3 DNA: TGTGCCAGCAGTTCATCCCTGGAGACCCAGTACTTC
CDR3 protein: CASSSSLETQYF

J gene: TRBJ2-3
D gene: -
clone size: -
V gene: TRBV19
CDR3 DNA: TGTGCCAGTAGTAAGAGCAGCTCTAGCACAGATACGCAGTATTTT
CDR3 protein: CASSKSSSSTDTQYF

J gene: TRBJ1-1
D gene: -
clone size: -
V gene: TRBV11-1
CDR3 DNA: TGTGCCAGTTCCGGACGGGTCAACACTGAAGCTTTCTTT
CDR3 protein: CASSGRVNTEAFF

J gene: TRBJ1-2
D gene: -
clone size: -
V gene: TRBV5-5
CDR3 DNA: TGTGCCAGCAGCCCCCTTGGGGGTGGCTACACCTTC
CDR3 protein: CASSPLGGGYTF

J gene: TRBJ2-1
D gene: TRBD2
clone size: -
V gene: TRBV7-2
CDR3 DNA: TGTGCCAGCAGCCCTCTTGTCGGCGGGGGTCCCTACAATGAGCAGTTCTTC
CDR3 protein: CASSPLVGGGPYNEQFF

J gene: TRBJ1-5
D gene: -
clone size: -
V gene: TRBV6-4
CDR3 DNA: TGTGCCAGCAGTGAAGCAGTAAATCAGCCCCAGCATTTT
CDR3 protein: CASSEAVNQPQHF

J gene: TRBJ2-3
D gene: -
clone size: -
V gene: TRBV7-9
CDR3 DNA: TGTGCCAGCAGCTTAGCACCGGGTCACACAGATACGCAGTATTTT
CDR3 protein: CASSLAPGHTDTQYF

J gene: TRBJ1-5
D gene: -
clone size: -
V gene: TRBV30
CDR3 DNA: TGTGCCTCGGGCGGGGGCCGGAGCAATCAGCCCCAGCATTTT
CDR3 protein: CASGGGRSNQPQHF

J gene: TRBJ1-5
D gene: -
clone size: once
V gene: TRBV19
CDR3 DNA: TGTGCCAGTAGTATTCCAGGCGATAATCAGCCCCAGCATTTT
CDR3 protein: CASSIPGDNQPQHF

J gene: TRBJ2-7
D gene: -
clone size: -
V gene: TRBV25-1
CDR3 DNA: TGTGCCAGCAGTAGGTTTGACTACGAGCAGTACTTC
CDR3 protein: CASSRFDYEQYF

J gene: TRBJ1-2
D gene: -
clone size: -
V gene: TRBV7-9
CDR3 DNA: TGTGCCAGCGGATCCGGGACCTCTGAGCGCTATGGCTACACCTTC
CDR3 protein: CASGSGTSERYGYTF

J gene: TRBJ1-1
D gene: -
clone size: once
V gene: TRBV7-2
CDR3 DNA: TGTGCCAGCAGCTTACCAGGGAACACTGAAGCTTTCTTT
CDR3 protein: CASSLPGNTEAFF

J gene: TRBJ2-1
D gene: -
clone size: few
V gene: TRBV5-1
CDR3 DNA: TGCGCCAGCAGCTCCGCAGGGAGTACGTACAATGAGCAGTTCTTC
CDR3 protein: CASSSAGSTYNEQFF

J gene: TRBJ2-1
D gene: TRBD2
clone size: -
V gene: TRBV10-1
CDR3 DNA: TGCGCCAGCAGCCTAGCGGGAGATGGCAATGAGCAGTTCTTC
CDR3 protein: CASSLAGDGNEQFF

J gene: TRBJ1-2
D gene: TRBD1
clone size: few
V gene: TRBV19
CDR3 DNA: TGTGCCAGTGGGATCCCCGGGACAGCAGAGGGGGGCTACACCTTC
CDR3 protein: CASGIPGTAEGGYTF

J gene: TRBJ1-3
D gene: -
clone size: -
V gene: TRBV18
CDR3 DNA: TGTGCCAGCTCACCGCGGGACAGAAACACCATATATTTT
CDR3 protein: CASSPRDRNTIYF

J gene: TRBJ2-1
D gene: TRBD1
clone size: -
V gene: TRBV27
CDR3 DNA: TGTGCCAGCAGTCCAGGGGGACAGGGGGCTAATGAGCAGTTCTTC
CDR3 protein: CASSPGGQGANEQFF

J gene: TRBJ1-6
D gene: -
clone size: -
V gene: TRBV2
CDR3 DNA: TGTGCCAGCGGCCCAGGGCGGGAGTATAATTCACCCCTCCACTTT
CDR3 protein: CASGPGREYNSPLHF

J gene: TRBJ1-6
D gene: TRBD1
clone size: -
V gene: TRBV6-1
CDR3 DNA: TGTGCCAGCATAGGACAGGCGAGACTTTCACCCCTCCACTTT
CDR3 protein: CASIGQARLSPLHF

J gene: TRBJ2-1
D gene: TRBD1
clone size: -
V gene: TRBV18
CDR3 DNA: TGTGCCAGCTCACCATCCGGGACAGGGTACGGGAATGAGCAGTTCTTC
CDR3 protein: CASSPSGTGYGNEQFF

J gene: TRBJ1-2
D gene: -
clone size: -
V gene: TRBV6-1
CDR3 DNA: TGTGCCAGCAGGATAAGTACTTATGGCTACACCTTC
CDR3 protein: CASRISTYGYTF

J gene: TRBJ2-6
D gene: -
clone size: -
V gene: TRBV6-1
CDR3 DNA: TGTGCCAGCAGTGAATCCGCAGTGGGCTGGGCCAACGTCCTGACTTTC
CDR3 protein: CASSESAVGWANVLTF

J gene: TRBJ2-7
D gene: -
clone size: -
V gene: TRBV10-3
CDR3 DNA: TGTGCCATCAGGGGAGCATTGGACCACGAGCAGTACTTC
CDR3 protein: CAIRGALDHEQYF

J gene: TRBJ2-7
D gene: TRBD1
clone size: -
V gene: TRBV19
CDR3 DNA: TGTGCCAGTAGTCCCCGGGACAGTAGAAACGAGCAGTACTTC
CDR3 protein: CASSPRDSRNEQYF

J gene: TRBJ1-5
D gene: -
clone size: -
V gene: TRBV6-6
CDR3 DNA: TGTGCCAGCAGTTACGGCGGGGGTCAGCCCCAGCATTTT
CDR3 protein: CASSYGGGQPQHF

J gene: TRBJ1-3
D gene: -
clone size: -
V gene: TRBV5-8
CDR3 DNA: TGTGCCAGCAGCCGGCCTGACAGGATGTGGGTCTCTGGAAACACCATATATTTT
CDR3 protein: CASSRPDRMWVSGNTIYF

J gene: TRBJ1-5
D gene: TRBD1
clone size: -
V gene: TRBV15
CDR3 DNA: TGTGCCACCAGCAGAGGACAGGGGTATAGCAATCAGCCCCAGCATTTT
CDR3 protein: CATSRGQGYSNQPQHF

J gene: TRBJ1-1
D gene: -
clone size: few
V gene: TRBV4-2
CDR3 DNA: TGTGCCAGCAGCCCCTTGAACACTGAAGCTTTCTTT
CDR3 protein: CASSPLNTEAFF

J gene: TRBJ2-7
D gene: TRBD1
clone size: -
V gene: TRBV15
CDR3 DNA: TGTGCCACCAGCAGAAGCTCCGGGACAGGTGCCTACGAGCAGTACTTC
CDR3 protein: CATSRSSGTGAYEQYF

J gene: TRBJ1-6
D gene: -
clone size: -
V gene: TRBV27
CDR3 DNA: TGTGCCTGCCGGGCCTTAAGCTCCTATAATTCACCCCTCCACTTT
CDR3 protein: CACRALSSYNSPLHF

J gene: TRBJ2-7
D gene: -
clone size: -
V gene: TRBV19
CDR3 DNA: TGTGCCAGTAGAGAGCGGACCTACGAGCAGTACTTC
CDR3 protein: CASRERTYEQYF

J gene: TRBJ2-3
D gene: -
clone size: -
V gene: TRBV7-6
CDR3 DNA: TGTGCCAGCAGCTTAAGGTCCAGGGGGAGGGCGACAGATACGCAGTATTTT
CDR3 protein: CASSLRSRGRATDTQYF

J gene: TRBJ2-7
D gene: -
clone size: -
V gene: TRBV28
CDR3 DNA: TGTGCCAGCAGTTACCCCCCAGGGCCCGGATCGGGGGAGCAGTACTTC
CDR3 protein: CASSYPPGPGSGEQYF

J gene: TRBJ1-6
D gene: -
clone size: -
V gene: TRBV25-1
CDR3 DNA: TGTGCCAGCAGTGAAGCCCGGGGCTCTAATTCACCCCTCCACTTT
CDR3 protein: CASSEARGSNSPLHF

J gene: TRBJ2-5
D gene: -
clone size: once
V gene: TRBV28
CDR3 DNA: TGTGCCAGCAGTTTCAGGCAGCAAGAGACCCAGTACTTC
CDR3 protein: CASSFRQQETQYF

J gene: TRBJ2-1
D gene: TRBD1
clone size: -
V gene: TRBV19
CDR3 DNA: TGTGCCAGTAGTGTGAGGACAGGGGGCGCAGTTAACAATGAGCAGTTCTTC
CDR3 protein: CASSVRTGGAVNNEQFF

J gene: TRBJ1-2
D gene: TRBD1
clone size: -
V gene: TRBV9
CDR3 DNA: TGTGCCAGCAGCAAAATAACAGGGGCAGGCTATGGCTACACCTTC
CDR3 protein: CASSKITGAGYGYTF

J gene: TRBJ1-6
D gene: -
clone size: once
V gene: TRBV9
CDR3 DNA: TGTGCCAGCAGCGTAGCTCGGACGGGTAGAAATAATTCACCCCTCCACTTT
CDR3 protein: CASSVARTGRNNSPLHF

J gene: TRBJ2-7
D gene: -
clone size: -
V gene: TRBV11-3
CDR3 DNA: TGTGCCAGCAGCCTGGATTCTGGAAACGAGCAGTACTTC
CDR3 protein: CASSLDSGNEQYF

J gene: TRBJ2-1
D gene: -
clone size: -
V gene: TRBV21-1
CDR3 DNA: TGTGCCAGCCGACAGAACCTATACAATGAGCAGTTCTTC
CDR3 protein: CASRQNLYNEQFF

J gene: TRBJ2-1
D gene: -
clone size: once
V gene: TRBV5-1
CDR3 DNA: TGCGCCAGCAGCTTGGAAATGTTTGAGCAGTTCTTC
CDR3 protein: CASSLEMFEQFF

J gene: TRBJ1-1
D gene: -
clone size: -
V gene: TRBV5-1
CDR3 DNA: TGCGCCAGCAGCTTGGTTGGGGCTGCCACTGAAGCTTTCTTT
CDR3 protein: CASSLVGAATEAFF

J gene: TRBJ2-5
D gene: -
clone size: -
V gene: TRBV7-3
CDR3 DNA: TGTGCCAGCAGCCCCGGGTCCGGAAAGACCCAGTACTTC
CDR3 protein: CASSPGSGKTQYF

J gene: TRBJ1-2
D gene: -
clone size: -
V gene: TRBV5-1
CDR3 DNA: TGCGCCAGCAGCTTCGGCCGAGCTAACTATGGCTACACCTTC
CDR3 protein: CASSFGRANYGYTF

J gene: TRBJ1-2
D gene: -
clone size: -
V gene: TRBV7-3
CDR3 DNA: TGTGCCAGCAGCTCTACAGGGAATTGGGCCTTC
CDR3 protein: CASSSTGNWAF

J gene: TRBJ2-4
D gene: -
clone size: -
V gene: TRBV9
CDR3 DNA: TGTGCCAGCAGCGTAGGGGAGGAAAACATTCAGTACTTC
CDR3 protein: CASSVGEENIQYF

J gene: TRBJ1-5
D gene: TRBD1
clone size: -
V gene: TRBV28
CDR3 DNA: TGTGCCAGCAGTCTTCCGGGACAGGGGTATCAGCCCCAGCATTTT
CDR3 protein: CASSLPGQGYQPQHF

J gene: TRBJ2-7
D gene: -
clone size: -
V gene: TRBV19
CDR3 DNA: TGTGCCAGTAGTATCACAGCGAGCGGACTCTACGAGCAGTACTTC
CDR3 protein: CASSITASGLYEQYF

J gene: TRBJ2-3
D gene: TRBD2
clone size: -
V gene: TRBV19
CDR3 DNA: TGTGCCAGTAGTTTAGCGGGGGCCACAGATACGCAGTATTTT
CDR3 protein: CASSLAGATDTQYF

J gene: TRBJ2-5
D gene: -
clone size: -
V gene: TRBV5-1
CDR3 DNA: TGCGCCAGCAGCTTAAGAGAGACCCAGTACTTC
CDR3 protein: CASSLRETQYF

J gene: TRBJ2-1
D gene: TRBD1
clone size: -
V gene: TRBV30
CDR3 DNA: TGTGCCTGGAGTAAGGGACAGGGCTCCTACAATGAGCAGTTCTTC
CDR3 protein: CAWSKGQGSYNEQFF